The subject of this entry is one T cell receptor (beta chain). This entry comes from a study of technical replicates of blood from a handful of donors. The CDR3 loop spans 15 amino acids. V shed 5 bases and J shed 7 bases, with 18 bases lying between them. Germline CDR1 reads SGHDN; CDR2 reads FVKESK. Clones were read by immunoSEQ multiplex PCR, and TCRdb kept only the in-frame ones, dropping some. The sample yields 81,000 or so clones, approximately 97% seen once. Material: T cells isolated from PBMCs. The chain links TRBV14 to TRBJ2-1; perhaps TRBD2 as D (6 bases). The sequence was obtained from a human donor in good health. CDR3 region: CASSFGRAGRNEQFF. DNA of the CDR3: TGTGCCAGCAGCTTTGGTCGGGCGGGACGAAATGAGCAGTTCTTC.